The sequence of this T cell receptor (beta chain) was determined in a study of blood T cell repertoires in COVID-19. Overall study: Acute-phase and convalescent COVID-19 samples originated in the United States, Italy and Spain. PBMCs, B-cell-depleted T cells, or T cells were the source of the cDNA or gDNA that made up the material.

The CDR3 has 15 residues. Trimming pared 1 base from V and 6 bases from J, leaving 16 bases between. Germline V CDR1 and CDR2: SGHTA, FQGNSA. As originally analysed: Amplifying reference gene primers gave estimates of nucleated cell counts. Method: immunoSEQ multiplex PCR; TCRdb's copy keeps in-frame clones and lacks some. For V, J and clone size, that table is used; D and trimming come from the DNA. The sample lists about 160,000 clones, about nine tenths occurring once. Patients at the Seattle site were enrolled during active infection and followed longitudinally. The sequence came from a man in his thirties or forties with COVID-19, enrolled during active disease. Input material: peripheral blood. The rearrangement uses TRBV7-2 and TRBJ2-7; perhaps TRBD1 as D (6 bases). CDR3 in DNA: TGTGCCAGCAGCTTAGTAGGGGGTTTATTGAGCGAGCAGTACTTC. This translates into CASSLVGGLLSEQYF. The whole variable domain, remainder taken from reference TRBV7-2 and TRBJ2-7, is GAGVSQSPSNKVTEKGKDVELRCDPISGHTALYWYRQSLGQGLEFLIYFQGNSAPDKSGLPSDRFSAERTGGSVSTLTIQRTQQEDSAVYLCASSLVGGLLSEQYFGPGTRLTVT.